Listed below are T cell receptor beta chains from one sample, sequenced in a study of T cell responses to AZD1222 COVID-19 vaccine. Clones were read by immunoSEQ multiplex PCR, and TCRdb kept only the in-frame ones, dropping some. The sample includes some 170,000 clones, just under 90% of them seen just once. The sequenced sample was peripheral blood, obtained 28 days after the second dose of the MenACWY control vaccine. The receptors originated from an adult who received the MenACWY meningococcal vaccine as a control. CDR3s leave out the opening cysteine and the closing phenylalanine or tryptophan. Some rows mark clone size as missing; the rest say once, few, many or name a class of expanded clone.

size | J | V | CDR3
- | TRBJ1-1 | TRBV5-4 | ASSPTGANTEAF
- | TRBJ2-5 | TRBV24-1 | ATSGGRGEEVQETQY
- | TRBJ2-7 | TRBV27 | ASSSRDRPSYEQY
- | TRBJ2-1 | TRBV4-3 | ASSQEGGYYNEQF
- | TRBJ2-1 | TRBV7-9 | ASSLWREAREQF
- | TRBJ2-3 | TRBV7-2 | ASSLIRQTDTQY
- | TRBJ1-2 | TRBV19 | ASRVDGNYGYT
- | TRBJ1-2 | TRBV29-1 | SVIRSPTGEGYT
- | TRBJ1-5 | TRBV28 | ASRVGGAMLPQH
- | TRBJ2-2 | TRBV10-3 | ATGEERAANTGELF
- | TRBJ2-7 | TRBV5-6 | ASSFPRASSYEQY
- | TRBJ1-1 | TRBV3-1/TRBV3-2 | ASSQAGVTEAF
- | TRBJ1-4 | TRBV9 | ASSVGVVGTNEKLF
- | TRBJ1-2 | TRBV6-5 | ASNRDYLTNYGYT
- | TRBJ1-2 | TRBV12-3/TRBV12-4 | ASGSHYGYT
- | TRBJ1-1 | TRBV18 | ASSPSRGGTEAF
- | TRBJ2-7 | TRBV12-3/TRBV12-4 | ASSYRGYEQY
- | TRBJ1-2 | TRBV6-4 | ASSPEGGIGGYT
once | TRBJ1-5 | TRBV4-2 | ASSQDPQASNQPQH
- | TRBJ1-2 | TRBV5-1 | ASKRGSDGYT
- | TRBJ2-7 | TRBV9 | ASSYLTGAEQY
- | TRBJ2-2 | TRBV27 | ASSDLADTGELF
once | TRBJ1-5 | TRBV7-8 | ASTFSGGNQPQH
- | TRBJ1-5 | TRBV18 | ASSPGTGLNQPQH
- | TRBJ1-1 | TRBV3-1/TRBV3-2 | ASSQEIDRAPLPEAF
- | TRBJ1-1 | TRBV6-2/TRBV6-3 | ASSVGGQRAF
- | TRBJ2-5 | TRBV28 | ASSFRDREETQY
- | TRBJ1-1 | TRBV7-9 | ASSLARVTEAF
once | TRBJ1-5 | TRBV4-2 | ASSQEAWMVRQPQH
- | TRBJ2-7 | TRBV18 | ASSPMTLLNEQY
- | TRBJ1-1 | TRBV6-5 | ASSAQGPHGTEAF
- | TRBJ2-1 | TRBV4-3 | ASSQAPLGNEQF
once | TRBJ1-2 | TRBV28 | ASSFVGNGYGYT
- | TRBJ2-2 | TRBV3-1/TRBV3-2 | ASSPRDRDLDRTWNTGELF
- | TRBJ1-6 | TRBV6-5 | ASTLGTVGDSPLH
- | TRBJ1-6 | TRBV25-1 | ASGEQGGLGPLH
- | TRBJ2-3 | TRBV2 | ASSVAGGSTDTQY
- | TRBJ2-7 | TRBV19 | ASSQENEQY
- | TRBJ2-3 | TRBV7-3 | ASSLEGQDADTQY
- | TRBJ1-5 | TRBV6-4 | ASSVTGDGQPQH
- | TRBJ1-2 | TRBV7-9 | ASSPKDRYGYT
- | TRBJ1-4 | TRBV4-3 | ASSQDSSRGKKLF